This T cell receptor beta chain was obtained from a study of blood T cells in healthy people across ages (dated by TCRdb to about 2015). With regard to the full study: Template switching captured roughly one uniquely barcoded TCR beta cDNA molecule per two T cells in model experiments. Two additional independent replicas of 1 million unique cDNA reads from the same blood draw were analyzed for two donors (one aged 18 to 30 and one aged 80 or older). To avoid experimental bias, donors of different ages were randomly spread across the sequencing lanes. To track age-related changes in TCR beta repertoire diversity, the study relied on deep sequencing normalized with unique cDNA molecular identifiers. Donors were grouped into four age groups: young (average approximately 16 years), middle-aged (about 40), aged (over 55) and long-lived (roughly 80).

The approximately 39 donors, aged about 6 to 95 years, were systemically healthy Caucasian individuals from Russia. Around 9.8 milliliters of peripheral blood were collected from each donor into EDTA-treated Vacutainer tubes. PBMCs were isolated by Ficoll-Paque density-gradient centrifugation, with at least 7 million obtained per sample. Total RNA, at least 5 micrograms per sample, was extracted from PBMCs with Trizol reagent. Naive CD45RAhigh/CD27high T cell percentages were measured by flow cytometry on a PBMC aliquot from every donor. A note on this clonotype: This clone's antigen is unknown. No much larger clone exists at a distance of one base, and base qualities are not known.

Library method: 5' RACE. A second about 7 to 11 cycle PCR used a sample-barcoded 5' primer and a J-beta primer mix. Each TCR beta cDNA molecule received a unique molecular identifier from a template-switch 5' adaptor carrying 12 random nucleotides. Each sample yielded at least 3 million CDR3-containing paired-end reads. The Mint cDNA synthesis kit, primed by a TRBC-specific oligonucleotide, was used to synthesize first-strand cDNA from all RNA. Following uracil-DNA glycosylase treatment, all cDNA underwent a first 18-cycle PCR with the universal primers M1SS and BC2_uni_R. In the original analysis: For normalization, 1 million high-quality reads, each with a distinct molecular identifier, were randomly selected from each sample. Instead of being binned into consensus sequences, reads with shared molecular identifiers were discarded. CDR3 identification, clonotype clustering and error correction used MiTCR with a Q25 quality threshold and the strictest error-elimination algorithm. Lower-bound total TCR beta diversity was estimated with a nonparametric unseen species model using Euler transformation. The public reads were run again by TCRdb, first through fastp at Q25 and then through MiXCR, and only productive beta chains were kept. Each entry is one CDR3 protein sequence, shown with its most common DNA and genes. What appears here as the V and J calls and clone size reflects TCRdb's work, not the paper's. The sample records 1.8 million or so distinct CDR3 sequences, 35% to 50% of which are singletons. The ten largest clones add up to under 25% of the sample.

The research as a whole found: Estimates of total diversity from one million sequenced T cells were regarded as lower bounds and underestimates. As age increased, observed TCR beta diversity per million T cells dropped in a roughly linear way, and a significant reduction was already evident by age 40. Compared with the aged group, more naive CD4+ T cells, fewer expanded clones and increased TCR diversity were shown by the long-lived group, suggesting age selection. Because profiling used bulk unsorted PBMCs, naive and antigen-experienced compartments could not be compared conclusively. A strong correlation was found between observed TCR beta diversity and the percentage of naive T cells measured by flow cytometry. Donor CMV infection status was unknown, potentially confounding age-related changes in expanded clonotypes.

Trimming takes 4 bases from V and 6 bases from J, and the germline ends sit 10 bases apart. Including the terminal cysteine and phenylalanine, the CDR3 comprises 13 residues. CDR3 DNA is the only sequence kept; it has 39 bases, read in frame from the first base. Reading the germline V gene gives CDR1 MNHNS and CDR2 SASEGT. Input material: blood. This TCR was sampled from a human donor in good health. Rearrangement joined TRBV6-1 to TRBJ2-1; no D segment can be confidently identified. The CDR3 loop reads CASSAIRANEQFF. The DNA sequence is as follows: TGTGCCAGCAGTGCCATCAGAGCCAATGAGCAGTTCTTC.